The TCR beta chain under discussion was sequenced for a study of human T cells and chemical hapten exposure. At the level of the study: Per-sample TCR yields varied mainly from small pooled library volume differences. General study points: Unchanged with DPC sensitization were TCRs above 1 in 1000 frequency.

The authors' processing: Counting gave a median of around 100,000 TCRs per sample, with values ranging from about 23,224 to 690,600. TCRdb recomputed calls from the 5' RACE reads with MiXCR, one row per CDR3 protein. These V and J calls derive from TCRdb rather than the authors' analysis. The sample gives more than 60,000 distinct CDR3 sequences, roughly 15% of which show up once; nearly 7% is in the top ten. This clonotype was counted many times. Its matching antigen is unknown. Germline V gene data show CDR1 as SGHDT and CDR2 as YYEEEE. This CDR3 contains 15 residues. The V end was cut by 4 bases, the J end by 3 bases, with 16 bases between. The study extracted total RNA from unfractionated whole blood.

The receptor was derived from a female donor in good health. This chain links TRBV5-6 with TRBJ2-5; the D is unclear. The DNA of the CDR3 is TGTGCCAGCAGCCCGATCGATGGGAAGGAAGAGACCCAGTACTTC. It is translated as CASSPIDGKEETQYF.